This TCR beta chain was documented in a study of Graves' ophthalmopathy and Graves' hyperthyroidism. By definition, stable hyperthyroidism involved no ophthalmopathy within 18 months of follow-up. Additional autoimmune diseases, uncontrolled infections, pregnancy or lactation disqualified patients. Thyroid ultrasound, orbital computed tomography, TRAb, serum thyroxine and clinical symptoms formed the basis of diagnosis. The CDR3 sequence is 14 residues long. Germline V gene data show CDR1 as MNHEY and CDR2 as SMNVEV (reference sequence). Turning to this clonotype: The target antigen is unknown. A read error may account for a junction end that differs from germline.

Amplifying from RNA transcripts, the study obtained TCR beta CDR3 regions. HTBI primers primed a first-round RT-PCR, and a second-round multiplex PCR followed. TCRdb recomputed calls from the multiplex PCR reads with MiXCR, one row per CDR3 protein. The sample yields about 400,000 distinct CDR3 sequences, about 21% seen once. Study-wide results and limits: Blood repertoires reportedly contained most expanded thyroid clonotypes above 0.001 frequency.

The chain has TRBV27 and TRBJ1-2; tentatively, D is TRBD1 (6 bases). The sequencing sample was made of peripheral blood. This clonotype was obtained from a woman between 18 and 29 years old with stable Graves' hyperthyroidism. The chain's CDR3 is CASSTGQSNYGYSF. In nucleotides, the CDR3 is TGTGCCAGCAGTACGGGACAATCTAACTATGGCTACAGCTTC.